A single sample gave rise to the 18 T cell receptor beta chains below, sequenced in a study of regulatory T cells in long-lasting Graves disease. Arm-PCR of CDR3 regions with iRepertoire HTBI primers generated TCR beta libraries. TCRdb itself ran the multiplex PCR reads through MiXCR, one entry per CDR3 protein. The sample has about 430,000 distinct CDR3 sequences, 15% seen once. Time point described: newly diagnosed GD, antithyroid drugs for less than 3 months. The TCR library was made from RNA extracted from PBMCs. These data also featured in a second study, about T cells in Graves' hyperthyroidism and ophthalmopathy.

The sample was peripheral blood mononuclear cells (PBMCs), taken at new diagnosis, from a patient treated with antithyroid drugs. The receptors come from a woman in her thirties or forties with Graves disease.

The chain employs TRBV3-1 and TRBJ2-5; tentative D call: TRBD2 (5 bases). Trimming removed 0 bases from V and 4 bases from J, with 9 bases in between. This CDR3 comprises 14 residues. Germline V gene data show CDR1 as LGHDT and CDR2 as YNNKEL (reference sequence). CDR3 in amino acids: CASSQDFSVETQYF. The DNA for the CDR3 is TGTGCCAGCAGCCAAGACTTTAGCGTAGAGACCCAGTACTTC.

This clonotype was observed many times. The genes are TRBV19 and TRBJ2-7; 7 nucleotides align to TRBD1. The CDR3 contains 13 residues. Unmatched junction bases numbered 8, after V lost 7 bases and J lost 5 bases. Per the germline V gene, CDR1 is LNHDA and CDR2 is SQIVND (reference sequence). CDR3 DNA: TGTGCCAGTAAATCACAGGGGTTAAACGAGCAGTACTTC. Protein product: CASKSQGLNEQYF.

This clonotype was found many times. The chain uses TRBV28 and TRBJ2-1; TRBD1 or TRBD2 may be the D gene (5 bases each). The ends were cut back, 5 bases at V and 7 bases at J, with 24 bases in the middle. Germline V gene data show CDR1 as MDHEN and CDR2 as SYDVKM. This CDR3 comprises 17 residues. CDR3 nucleotides: TGTGCCAGCAGTCTCCTAGGGGCCGAGGGTGTCTATAATGAGCAGTTCTTC. This sequence encodes CASSLLGAEGVYNEQFF.

In its sample, this clonotype was seen a few times. The chain joins TRBV7-9 to TRBJ1-5, with D unclear. Germline V gene sequence: CDR1 SEHNR, CDR2 FQNEAQ (reference sequence). V shed 2 bases and J shed 5 bases, with 4 bases lying between them. CDR3 size: 12 residues. This CDR3 is CASSLYDQPQHF. For the CDR3, the DNA is TGTGCCAGCAGCTTATACGATCAGCCCCAGCATTTT. Together with reference TRBV7-9 and TRBJ1-5, the CDR3 gives the full variable domain: DTGVSQNPRHKITKRGQNVTFRCDPISEHNRLYWYRQTLGQGPEFLTYFQNEAQLEKSRLLSDRFSAERPKGSFSTLEIQRTEQGDSAMYLCASSLYDQPQHFGDGTRLSIL.

The chain uses TRBV20-1 and TRBJ1-1; the D gene is possibly TRBD1 (6 bases). The germline V and J ends were trimmed by 0 bases and 6 bases, with 8 bases remaining between them. Looked up from germline, CDR1 is DFQATT and CDR2 is SNEGSKA (reference sequence). The CDR3 consists of 12 residues. CDR3 sequence (DNA): TGCAGTGCTAGAGATGGGGGGCCTGAAGCTTTCTTT. Translated, it gives CSARDGGPEAFF.

Comments on this clonotype: A much more abundant neighbour one base away suggests this may be a read error. Lacking the conserved final phenylalanine or tryptophan, this CDR3 likely reflects a read error. This chain uses TRBV6-1 with TRBJ2-5, with 7 bases identical to TRBD2. The trim removed 7 bases at V and 5 bases at J, leaving 28 bases unmatched. Germline CDR1 and CDR2: MNHNS and SASEGT. The CDR3 covers 20 residues. CDR3 sequence: CASIRSPGMDAGALGETQYL. CDR3 DNA: TGTGCCAGCATCCGATCGCCTGGGATGGATGCGGGAGCCCTGGGGGAGACCCAGTACTTG.

The chain couples TRBV18 to TRBJ2-1; 9 bases are shared with TRBD2. The CDR3 has 14 residues. V dropped 7 bases and J dropped 7; count of bases not matched to a gene: 8. From germline, CDR1 is KGHSH and CDR2 LQKENI. The CDR3 DNA follows: TGTGCCAGCTATTACGCGGGAGGGGAGAATGAGCAGTTCTTC. Its translation is CASYYAGGENEQFF. Complete variable domain (other parts from reference TRBV18 and TRBJ2-1): NAGVMQNPRHLVRRRGQEARLRCSPMKGHSHVYWYRQLPEEGLKFMVYLQKENIIDESGMPKERFSAEFPKEGPSILRIQQVVRGDSAAYFCASYYAGGENEQFFGPGTRLTVL.

In this sample, this clonotype turned up a few times. This may stem from a read error, because a much larger clone lies one nucleotide away. The genes are TRBV28 and TRBJ2-1; D not resolved. The CDR3 has 11 amino acids. V lost 5 bases and J 8 bases, leaving 7 bases between the germline ends. Germline V gene data show CDR1 as MDHEN and CDR2 as SYDVKM. The CDR3 nucleotides read TGTGCCAGCAGTCGTGCGGATGAGCAGTTCTTC. It translates to CASSRADEQFF.

Ten or more counts support this clonotype. The chain links TRBV18 to TRBJ2-5, with a tentative D call TRBD2 (6 bases). CDR1 and CDR2 (germline): KGHSH, LQKENI. V lost 3 bases, J lost 4 bases, and 12 bases lay in between. The CDR3 runs 14 residues. The CDR3 reads CASSPELAGETQYF. The CDR3 DNA is TGTGCCAGCTCACCCGAACTAGCAGGAGAGACCCAGTACTTC.

This clonotype has a count of ten or more. This chain joins TRBV3-1 and TRBJ2-7; no clear D. The V gene's germline CDR1 is LGHDT and CDR2 YNNKEL (reference sequence). Trimming removed 0 bases at V and 3 bases at J, with 9 bases between. CDR3 size: 14 residues. The chain's CDR3 is CASSQDSLFYEQYF. Written as DNA, the CDR3 is TGTGCCAGCAGCCAAGACAGCCTATTCTACGAGCAGTACTTC.

This clonotype occurred many times. The J gene is TRBJ2-1, the V gene TRBV5-1, with D tentatively TRBD2 (6 bases). Trimming took off 4 bases at V and 0 bases at J, with 17 bases between the two ends. Germline CDR1 reads SGHRS; CDR2 reads YFSETQ. This CDR3 is built from 17 residues. The CDR3 loop reads CASSPSGGTTSYNEQFF. CDR3 bases: TGCGCCAGCAGCCCCTCGGGCGGGACGACCTCCTACAATGAGCAGTTCTTC.

This clonotype came up many times. The chain joins TRBV20-1 to TRBJ2-3, with D unresolved. In germline, CDR1 is DFQATT, CDR2 SNEGSKA (reference sequence). Trimming left V 1 base short and J 0 bases short, with 5 bases between. The CDR3 totals 13 residues. Here the CDR3 reads CSARVGSTDTQYF. The CDR3 coding sequence is TGCAGTGCTAGAGTTGGGAGCACAGATACGCAGTATTTT.

In its sample, this clonotype was seen many times. The chain uses TRBV3-1 and TRBJ2-5; 8 bases match TRBD2. Trimming cost V 5 bases and J 5 bases; bases outside gene matches: 10. CDR1 is LGHDT, CDR2 YNNKEL, per germline (reference sequence). The CDR3 sequence is 15 residues long. The CDR3 nucleotides read TGTGCCAGCAGCTATGCCCGTGGCGGGAGGGAGACCCAGTACTTC. This codes for CASSYARGGRETQYF.

This clonotype was picked up a small number of times. A read error may produce the germline difference seen at one junction end. The chain combines TRBV15 with TRBJ1-1; weak D call: TRBD1 (6 bases). There are 14 residues in the CDR3. Germline CDR1 LNHNV, CDR2 YYDKDF (reference sequence). The CDR3 region is CATSRSGVLGEASF. The CDR3 region has the DNA TGTGCCACCAGCAGGTCAGGGGTCCTCGGAGAAGCTTCCTTT.

This clonotype was picked up a small number of times. CDR3 residues: CASSDASGNTIYF. In DNA, the CDR3 is TGTGCCAGCAGCGACGCCTCTGGAAACACCATATATTTT. J is TRBJ1-3 and V is TRBV6-1; the D is unclear. The germline V gene has CDR1 MNHNS and CDR2 SASEGT. The V and J ends lost 6 bases and 0 bases respectively, with 6 bases between them. CDR3 length: 13 amino acids.

The chain recombines TRBV20-1 with TRBJ1-5; the D gene is possibly TRBD1 (6 bases). Germline V gene sequence: CDR1 DFQATT, CDR2 SNEGSKA (reference sequence). The V gene lost 0 bases and the J gene lost 6 bases, with 15 bases spanning the gap. The CDR3 runs 15 residues. The CDR3 bases are TGCAGTGCTAGAGATCGCAGGGGCGTTAGTCAGCCCCAGCATTTT. Translating it yields CSARDRRGVSQPQHF.

This clonotype was seen at least ten times. The chain carries TRBV5-6 and TRBJ2-1; 8 positions match TRBD2. Germline lookup yields CDR1 SGHDT and CDR2 YYEEEE. This CDR3 comprises 16 residues. V dropped 2 bases and J dropped 0; count of bases not matched to a gene: 4. CDR3 nucleotides: TGTGCCAGCAGCTTAGCGGGAGCAATCTCCTACAATGAGCAGTTCTTC. Protein: CASSLAGAISYNEQFF.

This clonotype showed up many times. V usage is TRBV9 and J usage is TRBJ2-5; TRBD2 is a possible D gene (5 bases). CDR3 length equals 14 residues. Germline V gene lookup returns CDR1 SGDLS and CDR2 YYNGEE. V was trimmed by 2 bases and J by 2 bases, leaving 10 bases between them. CDR3 coding DNA: TGTGCCAGCAGCGTTAACGGGGTGCAAGAGACCCAGTACTTC. Residues: CASSVNGVQETQYF.